The rows below give T cell receptor beta chains drawn from one sample of a study of early T cells in non-severe SARS-CoV-2 infection. TCRdb ran MiXCR on the 5' RACE reads and lists one entry per CDR3 protein. The sample records about 100,000 distinct CDR3 sequences, about 13% being singletons. The material sequenced was whole blood. These receptors originate from an adult who was a healthcare worker with PCR-confirmed SARS-CoV-2 infection or an uninfected control (not recorded which). Both conserved end residues are trimmed from each CDR3. The D gene is left open where the match is weak.

J gene | V gene | D gene | CDR3 protein
TRBJ2-2 | TRBV20-1 | NA | SASRDSGARELF
TRBJ1-4 | TRBV1 | NA | TSSQPTATNEKLF
TRBJ1-5 | TRBV12-3/TRBV12-4 | NA | ASSSIETDQPQH
TRBJ2-3 | TRBV4-1 | NA | ASSQDPGTQY
TRBJ2-7 | TRBV29-1 | NA | SVELQGSYEQY
TRBJ2-7 | TRBV5-1 | TRBD2 | ASSPTTSGEQY
TRBJ2-1 | TRBV29-1 | NA | SVLMDSLISYNEQF
TRBJ2-3 | TRBV11-2 | NA | ASSPPASPDTQY
TRBJ1-5 | TRBV29-1 | NA | SVQEGNQPQH
TRBJ1-2 | TRBV3-1 | NA | ASSQGAGARGNYGYT
TRBJ1-1 | TRBV7-2 | TRBD1 | ASSYKQGVFEAF
TRBJ1-1 | TRBV5-1 | NA | ASSLTTPRPTEAF
TRBJ2-4 | TRBV27 | NA | ASSPLDRRKNIQY
TRBJ2-2 | TRBV2 | NA | ASSTEGVAGELF
TRBJ1-5 | TRBV6-2/TRBV6-3 | NA | ASSPGGSNQPQH
TRBJ2-3 | TRBV3-1 | NA | ASSLGQLDTQY
TRBJ1-1 | TRBV5-6 | NA | ASSFQRGTEAF
TRBJ2-3 | TRBV6-1 | NA | ASSERGAEVDTQY
TRBJ2-7 | TRBV19 | NA | ATGLPPYEQY
TRBJ2-5 | TRBV11-2 | TRBD2 | ASSPYPQRGPYQETQY
TRBJ2-1 | TRBV11-2 | NA | ASSRGPNNEQF
TRBJ1-1 | TRBV21-1 | NA | ASSFIRLMNTEAF
TRBJ2-1 | TRBV7-2 | TRBD1 | ASSFGQGPYNEQF
TRBJ2-3 | TRBV4-1 | NA | ASSQEGQGSDTQY
TRBJ2-7 | TRBV6-5 | NA | ASRRLIRGTYEQY
TRBJ1-2 | TRBV7-3 | NA | ASSLIPHGYGYT
TRBJ2-1 | TRBV4-3 | NA | ASSHPGVSEQF
TRBJ2-5 | TRBV7-6 | TRBD1 | ASSIGATGKETQY
TRBJ1-4 | TRBV2 | NA | ASSGQSRNEKLF
TRBJ1-3 | TRBV5-1 | TRBD1 | ASSQFTGQGNTIY
TRBJ2-3 | TRBV5-1 | NA | ASSPLRDTDTQY
TRBJ2-1 | TRBV18 | NA | ASSPVSSSYNEQF
TRBJ1-4 | TRBV2 | NA | ASSQGFGEKLF
TRBJ1-2 | TRBV27 | NA | ASRPQGIGYGYT
TRBJ2-7 | TRBV2 | NA | ASSEFSGPYEQY
TRBJ2-7 | TRBV20-1 | TRBD1 | SARRQGLGEQY
TRBJ1-2 | TRBV7-9 | NA | ASSLGLYYGYT
TRBJ1-2 | TRBV2 | NA | ASTNLLKTPVYGYT
TRBJ2-7 | TRBV5-5 | NA | ASSTPGFRDSYEQY
TRBJ2-2 | TRBV29-1 | NA | SVGGDGELF
TRBJ2-7 | TRBV7-2 | NA | ASSLDPGFYEQY
TRBJ2-3 | TRBV20-1 | NA | SPTGVKDTQY
TRBJ2-7 | TRBV27 | NA | ASSHHQGGQY
TRBJ2-1 | TRBV12-3/TRBV12-4 | NA | ASRLQGYNEQF
TRBJ1-5 | TRBV20-1 | TRBD1 | SARAGTDYQPQH
TRBJ2-7 | TRBV25-1 | NA | ASERTGSYEQY
TRBJ2-7 | TRBV20-1 | TRBD2 | SAGTTLKPYEQY
TRBJ2-5 | TRBV12-3/TRBV12-4 | NA | ASSLEAGEETQY